The 8 T cell receptor beta chains in this list originate from one sample, sequenced in a study of cytomegalovirus exposure and HLA in healthy donors. PCR primers comprised 60 Vbeta and 13 Jbeta primers. Generated by immunoSEQ multiplex PCR, the TCRdb table keeps only in-frame clones and is missing some. This table holds 90,000 or so clones, 82% found once. Material for sequencing was PBMCs. These receptors all stem from a man aged 30 to 45 in good health and CMV-seropositive.

This chain links TRBV5-4 with TRBJ1-1, with D perhaps TRBD1 (5 bases). The CDR3 contains 14 residues. V was clipped by 3 bases and J by 1 base, with 10 bases between them. CDR1 and CDR2 (germline): SGHNT, YYREEE (reference sequence). CDR3 sequence (DNA): TGTGCCAGCAGCTCGATCGGGGGGAACACTGAAGCTTTCTTT. This sequence encodes CASSSIGGNTEAFF.

The V call is TRBV25-1, the J call TRBJ1-5; 10 bases fit TRBD1. The CDR3 runs to 12 residues. The germline V gene has CDR1 MGHDK and CDR2 SYGVNS. With 8 bases clipped from V and 6 bases from J, the junction kept 1 base outside the gene matches. The CDR3 DNA follows: TGTGCCAGCCGGGACAGGGGTCAGCCCCAGCATTTT. Protein: CASRDRGQPQHF.

The V and J genes are TRBV5-1 and TRBJ1-3; no definite D call. In germline, CDR1 is SGHRS, CDR2 YFSETQ. V lost 4 bases and J 1 base, leaving 9 bases between the germline ends. This CDR3 spans 14 amino acids. The CDR3 spells CASSNLESGNTIYF. As DNA, the CDR3 is TGCGCCAGCAGCAATTTAGAATCTGGAAACACCATATATTTT.

The J gene is TRBJ2-2, the V gene TRBV6-5, with D possibly matching TRBD2 (7 bases). The length of the CDR3 is 15 residues. From germline, CDR1 is MNHEY and CDR2 SVGAGI. Trimming left V 4 bases short and J 6 bases short, with 15 bases between. In nucleotides, the CDR3 is TGTGCCAGCAGTTTTTGGGGGGCGGGAGCCGGGGAGCTGTTTTTT. It codes for CASSFWGAGAGELFF.

The chain uses TRBV19 and TRBJ1-2; a weak D match, TRBD1 (5 bases). This CDR3 is 14 amino acids long. Germline V gives CDR1 LNHDA, CDR2 SQIVND (reference sequence). V lost 6 bases and J lost 2, with 13 bases in between. The CDR3 spells CASRKGVQNYGYTF. As DNA, the CDR3 is TGTGCCAGTAGGAAAGGGGTACAGAACTATGGCTACACCTTC.

The chain carries TRBV19 and TRBJ1-3; 10 bases match TRBD1. The CDR3 is made up of 16 amino acids. The V segment lost 2 bases and the J segment 1 base; nucleotides outside the gene matches: 2. CDR1 is LNHDA and CDR2 is SQIVND in the germline V gene (reference sequence). The CDR3 DNA reads as TGTGCCAGTAGTATAATGGGACAGGGGTCTGGAAACACCATATATTTT. It translates to CASSIMGQGSGNTIYF.

The chain joins TRBV9 to TRBJ2-3; D call uncertain. This CDR3 is built from 14 residues. With 0 bases removed from V and 2 bases from J, the gap between germline ends came to 7 bases. Germline-derived CDR1 and CDR2 are SGDLS and YYNGEE. CDR3 nucleotide sequence: TGTGCCAGCAGCGTAGACTATTACACAGATACGCAGTATTTT. It translates to CASSVDYYTDTQYF.

The rearrangement links TRBV7-2 to TRBJ1-2; maybe TRBD1 (5 bases). Germline CDR1 reads SGHTA; CDR2 reads FQGNSA. The CDR3 is 18 amino acids. Between the trimmed V and J ends, which lost 3 bases and 5 bases, there was a span of 25 bases. The CDR3 coding sequence is TGTGCCAGCAGCTTCCAGGCGCCGGACACCCGATTCATTTATGGCTACACCTTC. Translation: CASSFQAPDTRFIYGYTF. Together with reference TRBV7-2 and TRBJ1-2, the CDR3 gives the full variable domain: GAGVSQSPSNKVTEKGKDVELRCDPISGHTALYWYRQSLGQGLEFLIYFQGNSAPDKSGLPSDRFSAERTGGSVSTLTIQRTQQEDSAVYLCASSFQAPDTRFIYGYTFGSGTRLTVV.